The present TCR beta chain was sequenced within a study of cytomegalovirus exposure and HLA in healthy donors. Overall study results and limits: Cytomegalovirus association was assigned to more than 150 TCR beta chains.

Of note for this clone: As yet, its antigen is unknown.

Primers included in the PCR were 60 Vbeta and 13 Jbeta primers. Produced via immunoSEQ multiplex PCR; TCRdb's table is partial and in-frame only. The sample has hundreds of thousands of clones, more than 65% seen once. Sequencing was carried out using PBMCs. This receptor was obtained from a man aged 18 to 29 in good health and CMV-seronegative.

CDR3 sequence: CASSSTPLAAQETQYF. In nucleotides, the CDR3 is TGTGCCAGCAGTTCGACTCCACTAGCGGCCCAAGAGACCCAGTACTTC. V usage is TRBV6-5 and J usage is TRBJ2-5; TRBD2 matches 8 bases. V trimming: 4 bases; J trimming: 1 base; junction bases outside the gene matches: 8. The CDR3 length is 16 residues. The germline CDR1 and CDR2 sequences are MNHEY and SVGAGI.